The rows below give T cell receptor beta chains drawn from one sample of a study of control samples from healthy donors and cancer patients. Generated by immunoSEQ multiplex PCR, the TCRdb table keeps only in-frame clones and is missing some. The sample carries roughly 100,000 clones, around 88% recorded once. The specimen sequenced was blood. The receptors come from a man aged 30-40 years in good health. CDR3s include the opening cysteine and the closing phenylalanine or tryptophan. Each record gives: CDR3 DNA, CDR3 protein, D gene, V gene, J gene, clone size. The D gene is left open where the match is weak. The size field is filled for only some rows; it gives once, few, many or a size class.

CDR3nt: TGTGCCACCAGCACGACCCCGGGACAGGGCTACAATGAGCAGTTCTTC
CDR3aa: CATSTTPGQGYNEQFF
d_gene: TRBD1
v_gene: TRBV15
j_gene: TRBJ2-1
abundance: once

CDR3nt: TGTGCCAGCACCACGGGTCGGCAGGGTGACTACGAGCAGTACTTC
CDR3aa: CASTTGRQGDYEQYF
d_gene: .
v_gene: TRBV28
j_gene: TRBJ2-7
abundance: once

CDR3nt: TGTGCTAGTGGTTTTTCTACCCCGGCAGAGGGTTATAATTCACCCCTCCACTTT
CDR3aa: CASGFSTPAEGYNSPLHF
d_gene: .
v_gene: TRBV12-5
j_gene: TRBJ1-6
abundance: .

CDR3nt: TGTGCCAGCAGCCAGCGAGGATGGAGCTCTGGGGCCAACGTCCTGACTTTC
CDR3aa: CASSQRGWSSGANVLTF
d_gene: .
v_gene: TRBV7-2
j_gene: TRBJ2-6
abundance: .

CDR3nt: TGTGCCAGTAGCAAAGGACAGTACAATGAGCAGTTCTTC
CDR3aa: CASSKGQYNEQFF
d_gene: .
v_gene: TRBV19
j_gene: TRBJ2-1
abundance: .

CDR3nt: TGCGCCAGCAGCCAAGATGGGACAGGGGGCAATAGCTACACCTTC
CDR3aa: CASSQDGTGGNSYTF
d_gene: TRBD1
v_gene: TRBV4-1
j_gene: TRBJ1-2
abundance: .

CDR3nt: TGTGCCAGCAGTTTACGGGCGGGGAACTATGGCTACACCTTC
CDR3aa: CASSLRAGNYGYTF
d_gene: .
v_gene: TRBV27
j_gene: TRBJ1-2
abundance: .

CDR3nt: TGTGCCAGCAGTTCCGCTCCGGGACAGCTTAACTATGGCTACACCTTC
CDR3aa: CASSSAPGQLNYGYTF
d_gene: TRBD1
v_gene: TRBV27
j_gene: TRBJ1-2
abundance: .

CDR3nt: TGTGCCATCAGGGGGGACAGTTATAATTCACCCCTCCACTTT
CDR3aa: CAIRGDSYNSPLHF
d_gene: TRBD1
v_gene: TRBV10-3
j_gene: TRBJ1-6
abundance: .

CDR3nt: TGTGCCAGCATGGAAGGGGTGGTAGATACGCAGTATTTT
CDR3aa: CASMEGVVDTQYF
d_gene: .
v_gene: TRBV6-6
j_gene: TRBJ2-3
abundance: .

CDR3nt: TGTGCCAGACCTCGGGAGACACCGAATCAGCCCCAGCATTTT
CDR3aa: CARPRETPNQPQHF
d_gene: .
v_gene: TRBV6-5
j_gene: TRBJ1-5
abundance: .

CDR3nt: TGTGCCACCAGCAGAGATGCGGCAAGTCAGCCCCAGCATTTT
CDR3aa: CATSRDAASQPQHF
d_gene: .
v_gene: TRBV15
j_gene: TRBJ1-5
abundance: .

CDR3nt: TGTGCCAGCGGGTTTTTATCCACTGAAGCTTTCTTT
CDR3aa: CASGFLSTEAFF
d_gene: .
v_gene: TRBV7-2
j_gene: TRBJ1-1
abundance: .

CDR3nt: TGTGCCAGCAGCCAAGATACGATCTCCTATAATTCACCCCTCCACTTT
CDR3aa: CASSQDTISYNSPLHF
d_gene: .
v_gene: TRBV3-1/TRBV3-2
j_gene: TRBJ1-6
abundance: .

CDR3nt: TGCGCCAGCAGCTTGATGGGAGGGTTCGGAGAGACCCAGTACTTC
CDR3aa: CASSLMGGFGETQYF
d_gene: TRBD2
v_gene: TRBV5-1
j_gene: TRBJ2-5
abundance: .

CDR3nt: TGCGCCAGCAGCCAAGGTAGCAGGGCCCGGACCGGGGAGCTGTTTTTT
CDR3aa: CASSQGSRARTGELFF
d_gene: .
v_gene: TRBV4-3
j_gene: TRBJ2-2
abundance: .

CDR3nt: TGCGCCAGCAGCCAAGGTGTGGGGGCGGCGGCCTATGGCTACACCTTC
CDR3aa: CASSQGVGAAAYGYTF
d_gene: .
v_gene: TRBV4-1
j_gene: TRBJ1-2
abundance: .

CDR3nt: TGTGCCAGCAGCTTAATGCAGGAGCCTATATGGGGCTACACCTTC
CDR3aa: CASSLMQEPIWGYTF
d_gene: .
v_gene: TRBV7-2
j_gene: TRBJ1-2
abundance: .

CDR3nt: TGCAGTGCTAGAGAAACCGGGAGCTACACCTTC
CDR3aa: CSARETGSYTF
d_gene: .
v_gene: TRBV20-1
j_gene: TRBJ1-2
abundance: .

CDR3nt: TGTGCCAGCAGCCAAAATACAGGGGGATATCGCGAGCAGTACTTC
CDR3aa: CASSQNTGGYREQYF
d_gene: TRBD1
v_gene: TRBV28
j_gene: TRBJ2-7
abundance: once

CDR3nt: TGTGCCAGCAGTGAAGGTTCAGTCGCCTATGGCTACACCTTC
CDR3aa: CASSEGSVAYGYTF
d_gene: .
v_gene: TRBV6-1
j_gene: TRBJ1-2
abundance: once

CDR3nt: TGCGCCAGCAGCCAAGATGGGTCGGGACGAGCGGGAGTTGATACGCAGTATTTT
CDR3aa: CASSQDGSGRAGVDTQYF
d_gene: TRBD2
v_gene: TRBV4-3
j_gene: TRBJ2-3
abundance: once

CDR3nt: TGTGCCAGCAGTGCGGGACGCCGATTCTCTGGAAACACCATATATTTT
CDR3aa: CASSAGRRFSGNTIYF
d_gene: .
v_gene: TRBV6-1
j_gene: TRBJ1-3
abundance: .

CDR3nt: TGTGCCAGCAGTCCCCCGCGGGCAGATACGCAGTATTTT
CDR3aa: CASSPPRADTQYF
d_gene: .
v_gene: TRBV7-3
j_gene: TRBJ2-3
abundance: .

CDR3nt: TGTGCCACCAGTCTAGGGGGGGATAGCAATCAGCCCCAGCATTTT
CDR3aa: CATSLGGDSNQPQHF
d_gene: .
v_gene: TRBV24-1
j_gene: TRBJ1-5
abundance: .

CDR3nt: TGTGCCAGCAGTAGAATATTTTGGACTAGCGGAAACCCTGAGCAGTTCTTC
CDR3aa: CASSRIFWTSGNPEQFF
d_gene: TRBD2
v_gene: TRBV28
j_gene: TRBJ2-1
abundance: .

CDR3nt: TGCGCCAGCAGCTCGGGTGGATACAGTGAGCAGTTCTTC
CDR3aa: CASSSGGYSEQFF
d_gene: .
v_gene: TRBV5-1
j_gene: TRBJ2-1
abundance: .

CDR3nt: TGTGCCAGCAGTCGCGAAGGGCAGACTGAAGCTTTCTTT
CDR3aa: CASSREGQTEAFF
d_gene: .
v_gene: TRBV12-3/TRBV12-4
j_gene: TRBJ1-1
abundance: .

CDR3nt: TGTGCCAGCAGCCCCGACCCAGCGGGGAATGAAAAACTGTTTTTT
CDR3aa: CASSPDPAGNEKLFF
d_gene: .
v_gene: TRBV11-2
j_gene: TRBJ1-4
abundance: .

CDR3nt: TGTGCCTGGAGTCAGGTCGAAGACACTGAAGCTTTCTTT
CDR3aa: CAWSQVEDTEAFF
d_gene: .
v_gene: TRBV30
j_gene: TRBJ1-1
abundance: .

CDR3nt: TGTGCCAGCAGGGACAGGACCTTCTATGGCTACACCTTC
CDR3aa: CASRDRTFYGYTF
d_gene: TRBD1
v_gene: TRBV7-9
j_gene: TRBJ1-2
abundance: .

CDR3nt: TGTGCCAGCAGCTTAGGGGGGGGGCCCCAAGGATACAATGAGCAGTTCTTC
CDR3aa: CASSLGGGPQGYNEQFF
d_gene: .
v_gene: TRBV7-2
j_gene: TRBJ2-1
abundance: .